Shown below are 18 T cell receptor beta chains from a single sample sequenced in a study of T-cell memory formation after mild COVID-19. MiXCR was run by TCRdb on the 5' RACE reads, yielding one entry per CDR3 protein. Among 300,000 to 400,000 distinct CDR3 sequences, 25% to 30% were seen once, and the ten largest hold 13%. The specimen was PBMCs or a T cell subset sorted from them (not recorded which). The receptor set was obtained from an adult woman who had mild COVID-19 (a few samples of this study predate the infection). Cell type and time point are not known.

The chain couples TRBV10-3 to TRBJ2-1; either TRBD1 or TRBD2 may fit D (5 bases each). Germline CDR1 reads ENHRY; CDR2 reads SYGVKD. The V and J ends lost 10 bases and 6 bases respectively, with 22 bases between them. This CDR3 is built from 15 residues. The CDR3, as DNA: TGTGCCACTCAAGACCGGGACGCGGGCTCCAATGAGCAGTTCTTC. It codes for CATQDRDAGSNEQFF.

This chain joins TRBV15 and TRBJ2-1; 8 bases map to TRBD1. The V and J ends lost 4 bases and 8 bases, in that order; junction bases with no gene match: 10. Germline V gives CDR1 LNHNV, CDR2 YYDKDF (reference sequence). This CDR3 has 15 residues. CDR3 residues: CATSTRGQGWDEQFF. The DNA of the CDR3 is TGTGCCACCAGCACCCGAGGACAGGGTTGGGATGAGCAGTTCTTC. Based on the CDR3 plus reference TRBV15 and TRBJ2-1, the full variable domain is DAMVIQNPRYQVTQFGKPVTLSCSQTLNHNVMYWYQQKSSQAPKLLFHYYDKDFNNEADTPDNFQSRRPNTSFCFLDIRSPGLGDTAMYLCATSTRGQGWDEQFFGPGTRLTVL.

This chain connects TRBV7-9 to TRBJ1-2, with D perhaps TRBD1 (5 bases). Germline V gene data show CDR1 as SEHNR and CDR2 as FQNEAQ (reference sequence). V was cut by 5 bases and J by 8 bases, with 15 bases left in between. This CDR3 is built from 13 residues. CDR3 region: CASSGGRRDGYTF. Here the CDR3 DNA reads TGTGCCAGCAGCGGCGGCAGGAGGGACGGCTACACCTTC.

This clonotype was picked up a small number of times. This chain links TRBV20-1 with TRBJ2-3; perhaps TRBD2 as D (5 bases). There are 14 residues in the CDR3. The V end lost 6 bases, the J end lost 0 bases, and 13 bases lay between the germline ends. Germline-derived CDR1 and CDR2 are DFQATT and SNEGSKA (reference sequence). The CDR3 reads CSATPPGSTDTQYF. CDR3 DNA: TGCAGTGCCACCCCTCCGGGGAGCACAGATACGCAGTATTTT.

CDR3 coding DNA: TGTGCCAGCAGCATGGGGGCCGTCATCAATGAGCAGTTCTTC. Translated, it gives CASSMGAVINEQFF. The rearrangement links TRBV12-3 or TRBV12-4 to TRBJ2-1; tentative D call: TRBD1 (6 bases). V was clipped by 6 bases and J by 6 bases, with 15 bases between them. The CDR3 has 14 residues.

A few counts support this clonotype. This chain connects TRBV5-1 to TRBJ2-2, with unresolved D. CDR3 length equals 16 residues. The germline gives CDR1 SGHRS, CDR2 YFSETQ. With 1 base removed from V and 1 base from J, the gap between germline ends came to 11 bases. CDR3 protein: CASSLKAHLNTGELFF. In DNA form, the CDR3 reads TGCGCCAGCAGCTTGAAAGCGCATCTGAACACCGGGGAGCTGTTTTTT.

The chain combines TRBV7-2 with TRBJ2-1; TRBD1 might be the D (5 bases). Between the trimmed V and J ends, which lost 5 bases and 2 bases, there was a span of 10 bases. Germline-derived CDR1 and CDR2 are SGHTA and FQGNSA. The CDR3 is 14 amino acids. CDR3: CASSLKTAYNEQFF. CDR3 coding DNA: TGTGCCAGCAGCCTAAAGACAGCCTACAATGAGCAGTTCTTC.

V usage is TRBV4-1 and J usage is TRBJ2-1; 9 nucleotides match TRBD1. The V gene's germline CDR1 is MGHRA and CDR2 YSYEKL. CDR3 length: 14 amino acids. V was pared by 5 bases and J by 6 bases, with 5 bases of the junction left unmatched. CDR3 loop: CASSSPGQGNEQFF. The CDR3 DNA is TGCGCCAGCAGCTCACCGGGACAGGGCAATGAGCAGTTCTTC.

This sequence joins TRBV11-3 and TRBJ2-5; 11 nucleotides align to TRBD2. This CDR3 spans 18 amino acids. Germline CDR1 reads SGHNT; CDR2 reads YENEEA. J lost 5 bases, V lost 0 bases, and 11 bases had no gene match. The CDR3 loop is CASSLDSLAGGRQETQYF. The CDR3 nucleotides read TGTGCCAGCAGCTTAGACTCCCTAGCGGGAGGCCGGCAGGAGACCCAGTACTTC.

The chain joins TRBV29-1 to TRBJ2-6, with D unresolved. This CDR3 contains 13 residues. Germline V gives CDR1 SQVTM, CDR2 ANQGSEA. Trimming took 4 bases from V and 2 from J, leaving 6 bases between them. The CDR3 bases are TGCAGCGTTGGGGGTCCTGGGGCCAACGTCCTGACTTTC. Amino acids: CSVGGPGANVLTF.

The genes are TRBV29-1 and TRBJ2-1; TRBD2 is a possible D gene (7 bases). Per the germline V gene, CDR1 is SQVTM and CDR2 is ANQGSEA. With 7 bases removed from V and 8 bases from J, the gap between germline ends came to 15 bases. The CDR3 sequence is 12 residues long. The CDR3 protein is CSALGGGDEQFF. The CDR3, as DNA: TGCAGCGCCCTAGGGGGGGGAGATGAGCAGTTCTTC.

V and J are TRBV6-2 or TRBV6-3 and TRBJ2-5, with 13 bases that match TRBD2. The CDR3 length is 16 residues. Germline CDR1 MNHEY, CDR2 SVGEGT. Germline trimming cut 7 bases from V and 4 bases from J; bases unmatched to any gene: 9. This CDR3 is CASKRTSGSLVETQYF. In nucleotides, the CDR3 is TGTGCCAGCAAGAGGACTAGCGGGAGTCTAGTAGAGACCCAGTACTTC.

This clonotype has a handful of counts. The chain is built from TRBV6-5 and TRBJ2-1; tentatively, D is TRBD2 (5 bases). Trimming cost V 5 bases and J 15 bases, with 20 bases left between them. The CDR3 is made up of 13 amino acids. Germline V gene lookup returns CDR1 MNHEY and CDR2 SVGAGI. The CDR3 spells CASSTNARTGRFF. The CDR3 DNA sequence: TGTGCCAGCAGTACCAATGCCCGGACTGGGAGGTTCTTC.

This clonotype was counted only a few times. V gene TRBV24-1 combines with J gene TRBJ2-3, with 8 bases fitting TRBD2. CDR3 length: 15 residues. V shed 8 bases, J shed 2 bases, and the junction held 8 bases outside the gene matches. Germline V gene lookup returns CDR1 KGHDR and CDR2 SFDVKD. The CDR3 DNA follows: TGTGCCACCATGACGAGCGGGAGTACCACAGATACGCAGTATTTT. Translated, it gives CATMTSGSTTDTQYF.

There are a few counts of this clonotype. The CDR3: CASSTRALSTDTQYF. DNA for the CDR3: TGTGCCAGCAGCACCCGGGCCCTAAGCACAGATACGCAGTATTTT. V is TRBV7-6 and J is TRBJ2-3; no definite D call. The V end lost 5 bases, the J end lost 0 bases, and 12 bases lay between the germline ends. This CDR3 spans 15 amino acids. The germline V gene encodes CDR1 SGHVS and CDR2 FNYEAQ.

The CDR3 is CSGGNGLSYEQYF. The CDR3 region has the DNA TGCAGTGGCGGGAACGGGCTCTCCTACGAGCAGTACTTC. This chain links TRBV20-1 with TRBJ2-7; D is possibly TRBD2 (6 bases). This CDR3 spans 13 amino acids. V was shortened by 7 bases and J by 0 bases, with 13 bases between the two germline ends. CDR1 and CDR2 (germline): DFQATT, SNEGSKA (reference sequence).

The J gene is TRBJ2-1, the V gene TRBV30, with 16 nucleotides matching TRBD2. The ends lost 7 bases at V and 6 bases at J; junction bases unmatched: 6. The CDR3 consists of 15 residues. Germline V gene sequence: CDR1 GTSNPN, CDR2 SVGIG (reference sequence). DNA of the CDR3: TGTGCCTCTCCGGGACTAGCGGGAGGGGGCAATGAGCAGTTCTTC. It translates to CASPGLAGGGNEQFF.

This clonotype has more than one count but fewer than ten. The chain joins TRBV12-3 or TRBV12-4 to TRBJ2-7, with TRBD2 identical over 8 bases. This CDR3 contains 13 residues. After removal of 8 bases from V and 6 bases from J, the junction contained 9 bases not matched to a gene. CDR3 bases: TGTGCCAGCGGCGGGAGGCAGTTAGGCGAGCAGTACTTC. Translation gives CASGGRQLGEQYF.